This TCR beta chain was identified in a study of cytomegalovirus exposure and HLA in healthy donors. Study outcomes and limitations: Among TCR beta chains, those listed as cytomegalovirus-associated numbered about 160.

A note on this clone: Antigen specificity is unknown.

Some clones are missing from TCRdb's copy, which holds only in-frame ones; the method was immunoSEQ multiplex PCR. The table includes under 60,000 clones, 88% detected once. The material sequenced was PBMCs. This TCR derives from a young woman in good health and CMV-seronegative.

CDR3 protein: CASAPGQANNEQFF. The DNA for the CDR3 is TGCGCCAGCGCCCCGGGACAGGCCAACAATGAGCAGTTCTTC. The chain links TRBV5-1 to TRBJ2-1; 8 bases align to TRBD1. J lost 5 bases, V lost 7 bases, and 8 bases had no gene match. The CDR3 runs to 14 residues. CDR1 SGHRS and CDR2 YFSETQ come from the germline V gene.